Listed here are 27 T cell receptor beta chains from one sample, sequenced in a study of T cell responses to AZD1222 COVID-19 vaccine. Clones were sequenced by immunoSEQ multiplex PCR, and TCRdb holds only the in-frame ones, with some missing. The table lists 140,000 to 150,000 clones, roughly 89% of them singletons. The specimen was peripheral blood, collected on day 0 of AZD1222 vaccination. The receptors here all came from an adult in good health.

The genes are TRBV19 and TRBJ2-7; no firm D call. Per germline, CDR1 LNHDA and CDR2 SQIVND (reference sequence). V was trimmed by 2 bases and J by 2 bases, leaving 7 bases between them. The CDR3 has 13 amino acids. In nucleotides, the CDR3 is TGTGCCAGTAGTATAAATCCTACCTACGAGCAGTACTTC. It translates to CASSINPTYEQYF.

This clone has a handful of counts. The chain joins TRBV15 to TRBJ1-1; D not certain. The germline V gene encodes CDR1 LNHNV and CDR2 YYDKDF (reference sequence). Trimming cost V 2 bases and J 1 base, with 14 bases left between them. The CDR3 extends over 16 amino acids. CDR3 DNA: TGTGCCACCAGCAGAAACCCCGTGGGAGGGAACACTGAAGCTTTCTTT. It specifies CATSRNPVGGNTEAFF.

The V gene is TRBV7-9, the J gene TRBJ2-3; possible D gene TRBD1, 5 bases. The CDR3 is 15 residues long. Germline CDR1 SEHNR, CDR2 FQNEAQ (reference sequence). V was clipped by 2 bases and J by 1 base, with 10 bases between them. For the CDR3, the DNA is TGTGCCAGCAGCTTACAGGGTTTAGGCACAGATACGCAGTATTTT. It codes for CASSLQGLGTDTQYF.

In this sample, this clone turned up a few times. CDR3 sequence reads: CASSQDPHLAGNTGELFF. CDR3 coding DNA: TGTGCCAGCAGCCAAGATCCCCATCTAGCGGGAAACACCGGGGAGCTGTTTTTT. This chain joins TRBV4-2 and TRBJ2-2, with 9 bases lining up with TRBD2. The CDR3 covers 18 residues. Germline CDR1 is LGHNA and CDR2 is YNFKEQ. The ends lost 0 bases at V and 2 bases at J; junction bases unmatched: 7.

The CDR3 nucleotides read TGTGCCAGCAGCCTACGTGGGACACTCAAAAACATTCAGTACTTC. As protein: CASSLRGTLKNIQYF. The V gene is TRBV3-1 (or the pseudogene TRBV3-2), the J gene TRBJ2-4, with D possibly TRBD1 on 6 matching bases. Germline CDR1 LGHDT, CDR2 YNNKEL (reference sequence). The CDR3 contains 15 residues. Trimming pared 4 bases from V and 3 bases from J, leaving 13 bases between.

This clone appeared once. This rearrangement joins TRBV12-3 or TRBV12-4 to TRBJ2-1; 7 bases map to TRBD1. The ends lost 3 bases at V and 9 bases at J; junction bases unmatched: 5. The CDR3 sequence is 13 residues long. As DNA, the CDR3 is TGTGCCAGCAGTTTGCGGCCAGGGGGTGAGCAGTTCTTC. Translation gives CASSLRPGGEQFF.

This clone was picked up one time. The chain links TRBV4-2 to TRBJ1-4, with D perhaps matching TRBD1 (6 bases). The CDR3 sequence is 19 residues long. With 4 bases removed from V and 5 bases from J, the gap between germline ends came to 26 bases. Germline V gene data show CDR1 as LGHNA and CDR2 as YNFKEQ. The CDR3 region has the DNA TGTGCCAGCAGCCCTGGCCCTGAGATTGTGGACAGCCGAAATGAAAAACTGTTTTTT. This gives the protein CASSPGPEIVDSRNEKLFF.

V usage is TRBV15 and J usage is TRBJ2-3; D is uncertain. The ends were cut back, 0 bases at V and 1 base at J, with 11 bases in the middle. Germline CDR1 LNHNV, CDR2 YYDKDF (reference sequence). This CDR3 has 16 amino acids. The CDR3 sequence: CATSRDPVLGTDTQYF. The CDR3 nucleotides read TGTGCCACCAGCAGAGACCCCGTTCTCGGCACAGATACGCAGTATTTT. The full variable domain, rest sourced from reference TRBV15 and TRBJ2-3, is DAMVIQNPRYQVTQFGKPVTLSCSQTLNHNVMYWYQQKSSQAPKLLFHYYDKDFNNEADTPDNFQSRRPNTSFCFLDIRSPGLGDTAMYLCATSRDPVLGTDTQYFGPGTRLTVL.

The chain uses TRBV7-2 and TRBJ1-5; D not resolved. Trimming took 4 bases from V and 7 from J, leaving 11 bases between them. The V gene's germline CDR1 is SGHTA and CDR2 FQGNSA. This CDR3 comprises 13 residues. Here the CDR3 reads CASSWGAEQPQHF. The CDR3 DNA reads TGTGCCAGCAGCTGGGGAGCAGAACAGCCCCAGCATTTT.

This chain links TRBV11-2 with TRBJ1-2, with unresolved D. Germline CDR1 and CDR2: SGHAT and FQNNGV. The CDR3 covers 12 residues. The ends were cut back, 5 bases at V and 6 bases at J, with 10 bases in the middle. In nucleotides, the CDR3 is TGTGCCAGCAGCGGGAGCGGGGATGGCTACACCTTC. Amino acids: CASSGSGDGYTF.

The rearrangement uses TRBV6-2 or TRBV6-3 and TRBJ2-4, with D tentatively TRBD1 or TRBD2 (6 bases each). V lost 5 bases to trimming and J lost 7 bases, with 12 bases between them. The length of the CDR3 is 13 residues. Germline CDR1 MNHEY, CDR2 SVGEGT. Here the CDR3 reads CASSKQGRNIQYF. As DNA, the CDR3 is TGTGCCAGCAGTAAGCAGGGGAGGAACATTCAGTACTTC.

This rearrangement joins TRBV15 to TRBJ1-2, with 7 positions matching TRBD1. Per the germline V gene, CDR1 is LNHNV and CDR2 is YYDKDF (reference sequence). The CDR3 covers 15 residues. V was pared by 0 bases and J by 1 base, with 2 bases of the junction left unmatched. The CDR3 region is CATSRDRGINYGYTF. For the CDR3, the DNA is TGTGCCACCAGCAGAGACAGGGGGATTAACTATGGCTACACCTTC.

The chain couples TRBV7-2 to TRBJ2-3; D might be TRBD1 (6 bases). The germline gives CDR1 SGHTA, CDR2 FQGNSA. Trimming stripped 7 bases from V and 2 bases from J, with 16 bases between. The CDR3 consists of 15 residues. The CDR3 reads CASTGSGHHTDTQYF. Here the CDR3 DNA reads TGTGCCAGCACCGGGTCGGGACACCACACAGATACGCAGTATTTT.

The chain employs TRBV5-5 and TRBJ1-5, with 9 bases identical to TRBD1. In germline, CDR1 is SGHKS, CDR2 YYEKEE (reference sequence). Trimming took 1 base from V and 6 from J; bases not matched to a gene: 5. This CDR3 region has 15 residues. The CDR3 spells CASSLRTGAFQPQHF. DNA for the CDR3: TGTGCCAGCAGCTTGAGGACAGGGGCATTTCAGCCCCAGCATTTT.

V is TRBV5-4 and J is TRBJ2-2, with 9 positions matching TRBD1. V lost 4 bases, J lost 10 bases, and 5 bases stayed unmatched. CDR3 length equals 13 residues. Germline V gene data show CDR1 as SGHNT and CDR2 as YYREEE (reference sequence). CDR3 coding DNA: TGTGCCAGCAGCCCACAGGGGGCCAAGGAGCTGTTTTTT. This gives the protein CASSPQGAKELFF.

The V call is TRBV12-3 or TRBV12-4, the J call TRBJ1-3, with D uncertain. Trimming removed 3 bases at V and 8 bases at J, with 8 bases between. The CDR3 contains 12 residues. The CDR3 spells CASSFVVDTIYF. The DNA for the CDR3 is TGTGCCAGCAGTTTCGTAGTGGACACCATATATTTT.

In this sample, this clone turned up once. The chain employs TRBV7-8 and TRBJ2-3; 9 bases align to TRBD2. The germline V gene encodes CDR1 SGHVS and CDR2 FQNEAQ. V lost 5 bases, J lost 2 bases, and 14 bases stayed unmatched. The CDR3 sequence is 18 residues long. The CDR3 protein is CASSPKRGGRAPTDTQYF. The CDR3 DNA is TGTGCCAGCAGCCCTAAGCGCGGCGGGAGGGCCCCCACAGATACGCAGTATTTT.

The J gene is TRBJ1-6, the V gene TRBV14; the D is unclear. Deletions cut 8 bases from V and 5 bases from J, with 13 bases between. Germline CDR1 SGHDN, CDR2 FVKESK. The CDR3 contains 14 residues. This CDR3 is CASANGRNNSPLHF. The CDR3 region has the DNA TGTGCCAGCGCGAATGGCAGGAATAATTCACCCCTCCACTTT.

The V call is TRBV7-9, the J call TRBJ2-5; TRBD1 might be the D (5 bases). This CDR3 region has 14 residues. V was pared by 5 bases and J by 2 bases, with 12 bases between. Looked up from germline, CDR1 is SEHNR and CDR2 is FQNEAQ (reference sequence). This CDR3 reads CASSPSDSQETQYF. CDR3 nucleotides: TGTGCCAGCAGCCCGAGCGACAGTCAAGAGACCCAGTACTTC. The full variable domain, in which reference TRBV7-9 and TRBJ2-5 provide the parts outside the CDR3, is DTGVSQNPRHKITKRGQNVTFRCDPISEHNRLYWYRQTLGQGPEFLTYFQNEAQLEKSRLLSDRFSAERPKGSFSTLEIQRTEQGDSAMYLCASSPSDSQETQYFGPGTRLLVL.

This chain connects TRBV28 to TRBJ2-1, with D perhaps matching TRBD1 or TRBD2 (6 bases each). This CDR3 is 13 amino acids long. The germline V and J ends were trimmed by 11 bases and 4 bases, with 15 bases remaining between them. Germline CDR1 reads MDHEN; CDR2 reads SYDVKM. CDR3 DNA sequence: TGTGCCGTGCGAGGGGGGTCATACAATGAGCAGTTCTTC. Amino acid sequence: CAVRGGSYNEQFF.

The J gene is TRBJ2-1, the V gene TRBV5-1, with 14 bases aligning to TRBD2. Germline values: CDR1 SGHRS, CDR2 YFSETQ. This CDR3 has 13 residues. The trim removed 4 bases at V and 15 bases at J, leaving 6 bases unmatched. Here the CDR3 DNA reads TGCGCCAGCAGCCGGACTAGCGGGGGGCGTAGGTTCTTC. Translated: CASSRTSGGRRFF.

The CDR3 reads CATAGQGKLGEQFF. CDR3 nucleotides: TGTGCCACGGCGGGACAGGGCAAATTGGGTGAGCAGTTCTTC. The J gene is TRBJ2-1, the V gene TRBV24-1, with 9 bases matching TRBD1. Unmatched junction bases numbered 12, after V lost 10 bases and J lost 9 bases. From germline, CDR1 is KGHDR and CDR2 SFDVKD. The CDR3 runs 14 residues.

The chain joins TRBV19 to TRBJ2-6; D could derive from TRBD1 or TRBD2 (5 bases each). CDR3 length: 16 residues. The V end lost 5 bases, the J end lost 2 bases, and 13 bases lay between the germline ends. Germline CDR1 reads LNHDA; CDR2 reads SQIVND (reference sequence). The CDR3 protein is CASSPKTAAGANVLTF. CDR3 bases: TGTGCCAGTAGTCCCAAGACAGCGGCTGGGGCCAACGTCCTGACTTTC.

The CDR3 spells CASSEAKTGRHLYTF. The DNA of the CDR3 is TGTGCCAGCAGTGAAGCGAAAACAGGGAGACACCTCTACACCTTC. The gene calls are TRBV2 and TRBJ1-2; TRBD1 might be the D (6 bases). Germline V gene sequence: CDR1 SNHLY, CDR2 FYNNEI. V was pared by 0 bases and J by 10 bases, with 18 bases between. This CDR3 has 15 amino acids.

This clone was seen a single time. The gene calls are TRBV18 and TRBJ1-3; D may be TRBD1 (6 bases). Germline V CDR1 and CDR2: KGHSH, LQKENI. The CDR3 totals 15 residues. Trimming stripped 4 bases from V and 0 bases from J, with 10 bases between. CDR3 in DNA: TGTGCCAGCTCACGGGGGCCGAGCTCTGGAAACACCATATATTTT. Amino acid sequence: CASSRGPSSGNTIYF.

This chain uses TRBV29-1 with TRBJ1-4; D unclear. Germline lookup yields CDR1 SQVTM and CDR2 ANQGSEA. V shed 6 bases and J shed 2 bases, with 13 bases lying between them. CDR3 length: 14 amino acids. The CDR3: CSVLGRVTNEKLFF. The CDR3 DNA follows: TGCAGCGTCCTCGGAAGGGTGACTAATGAAAAACTGTTTTTT.

This chain connects TRBV9 to TRBJ2-1; unclear D gene. The CDR3 covers 13 residues. Germline V gene sequence: CDR1 SGDLS, CDR2 YYNGEE. V was cut by 3 bases and J by 4 bases, with 8 bases left in between. The CDR3 DNA is TGTGCCAGCAGCGCCCGCGGTTACAATGAGCAGTTCTTC. Its translation is CASSARGYNEQFF.